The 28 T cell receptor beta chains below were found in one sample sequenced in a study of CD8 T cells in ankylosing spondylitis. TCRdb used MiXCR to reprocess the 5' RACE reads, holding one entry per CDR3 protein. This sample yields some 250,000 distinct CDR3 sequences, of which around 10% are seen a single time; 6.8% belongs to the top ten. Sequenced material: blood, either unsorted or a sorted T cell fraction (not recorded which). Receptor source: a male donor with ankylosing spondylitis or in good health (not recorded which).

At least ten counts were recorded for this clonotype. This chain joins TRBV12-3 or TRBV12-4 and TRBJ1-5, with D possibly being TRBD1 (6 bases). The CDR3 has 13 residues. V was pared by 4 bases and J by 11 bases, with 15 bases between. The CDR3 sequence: CASSSSGTSTQHF. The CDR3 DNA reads TGTGCCAGCAGTTCGTCCGGGACATCGACCCAGCATTTT.

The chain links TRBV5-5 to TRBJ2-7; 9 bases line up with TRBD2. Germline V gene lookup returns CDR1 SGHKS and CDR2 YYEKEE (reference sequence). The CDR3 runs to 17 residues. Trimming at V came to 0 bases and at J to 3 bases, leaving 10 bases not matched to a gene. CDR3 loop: CASSLEFGGRAGYEQYF. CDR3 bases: TGTGCCAGCAGCTTGGAATTCGGCGGGAGGGCCGGCTACGAGCAGTACTTC.

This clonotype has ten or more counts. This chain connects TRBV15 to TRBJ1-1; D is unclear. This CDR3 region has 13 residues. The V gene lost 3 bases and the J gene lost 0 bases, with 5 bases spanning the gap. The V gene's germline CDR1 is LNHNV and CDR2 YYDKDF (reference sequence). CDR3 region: CATSSKMNTEAFF. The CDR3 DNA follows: TGTGCCACCAGCAGCAAAATGAACACTGAAGCTTTCTTT.

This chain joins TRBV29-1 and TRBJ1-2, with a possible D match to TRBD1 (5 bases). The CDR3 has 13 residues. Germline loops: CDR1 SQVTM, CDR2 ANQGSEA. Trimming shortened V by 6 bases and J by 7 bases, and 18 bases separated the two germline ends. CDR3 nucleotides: TGCAGCGTCGCCGGGGGAGGAGGTGTTGGCTACACCTTC. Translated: CSVAGGGGVGYTF.

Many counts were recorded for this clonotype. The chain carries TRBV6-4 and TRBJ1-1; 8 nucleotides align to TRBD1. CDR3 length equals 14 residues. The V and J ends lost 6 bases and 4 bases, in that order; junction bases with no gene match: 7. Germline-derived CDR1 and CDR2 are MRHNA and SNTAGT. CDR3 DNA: TGTGCCAGCAGGGTGGACAGGGAGGGCACTGAAGCTTTCTTT. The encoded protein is CASRVDREGTEAFF.

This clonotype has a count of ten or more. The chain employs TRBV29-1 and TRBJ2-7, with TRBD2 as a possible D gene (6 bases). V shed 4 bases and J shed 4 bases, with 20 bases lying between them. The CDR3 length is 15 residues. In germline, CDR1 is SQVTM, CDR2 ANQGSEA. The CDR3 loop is CSVAGAGGGWYEQYF. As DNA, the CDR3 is TGCAGCGTTGCCGGCGCTGGTGGAGGGTGGTACGAGCAGTACTTC.

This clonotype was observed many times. This CDR3 reads CASSLGAGRNTIYF. The CDR3 DNA is TGTGCCAGCAGCTTAGGCGCGGGCCGAAACACCATATATTTT. The chain is built from TRBV11-2 and TRBJ1-3; D remains ambiguous. The CDR3 spans 14 residues. V was cut by 1 base and J by 5 bases, with 9 bases left in between. Germline CDR1 SGHAT, CDR2 FQNNGV.

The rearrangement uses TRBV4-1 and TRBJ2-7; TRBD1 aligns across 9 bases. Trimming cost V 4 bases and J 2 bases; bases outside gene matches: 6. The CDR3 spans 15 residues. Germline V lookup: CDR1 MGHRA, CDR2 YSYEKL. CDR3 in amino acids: CASSPSGTGTYEQYF. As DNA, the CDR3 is TGCGCCAGCAGCCCATCCGGGACAGGGACCTACGAGCAGTACTTC.

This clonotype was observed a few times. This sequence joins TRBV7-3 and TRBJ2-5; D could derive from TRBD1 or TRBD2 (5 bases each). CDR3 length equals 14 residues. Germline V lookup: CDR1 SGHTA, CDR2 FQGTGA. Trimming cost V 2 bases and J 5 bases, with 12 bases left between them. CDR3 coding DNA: TGTGCCAGCAGCTTATCGGGACCCGGGGAGACCCAGTACTTC. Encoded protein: CASSLSGPGETQYF.

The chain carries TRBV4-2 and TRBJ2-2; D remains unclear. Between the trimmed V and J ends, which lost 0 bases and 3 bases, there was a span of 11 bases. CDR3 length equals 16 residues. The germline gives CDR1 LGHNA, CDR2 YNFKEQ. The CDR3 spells CASSQDGVWDTGELFF. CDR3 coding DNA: TGTGCCAGCAGCCAAGATGGGGTGTGGGACACCGGGGAGCTGTTTTTT.

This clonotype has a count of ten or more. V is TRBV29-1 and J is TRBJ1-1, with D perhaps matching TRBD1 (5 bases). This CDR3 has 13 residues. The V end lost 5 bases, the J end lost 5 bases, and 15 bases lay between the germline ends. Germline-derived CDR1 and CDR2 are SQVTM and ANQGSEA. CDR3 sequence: CSVHPPGETEAFF. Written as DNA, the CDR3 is TGCAGCGTTCATCCCCCGGGGGAAACTGAAGCTTTCTTT.

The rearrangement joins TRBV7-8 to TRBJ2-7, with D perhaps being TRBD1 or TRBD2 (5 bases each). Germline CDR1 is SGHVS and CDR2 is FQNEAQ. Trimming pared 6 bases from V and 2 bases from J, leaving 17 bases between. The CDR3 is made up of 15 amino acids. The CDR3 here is CASRSITGTPYEQYF. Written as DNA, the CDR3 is TGTGCCAGCAGATCCATAACCGGGACCCCCTACGAGCAGTACTTC.

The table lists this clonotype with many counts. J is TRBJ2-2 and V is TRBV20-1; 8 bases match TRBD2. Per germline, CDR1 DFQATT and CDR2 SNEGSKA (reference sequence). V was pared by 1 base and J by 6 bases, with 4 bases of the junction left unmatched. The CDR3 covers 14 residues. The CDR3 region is CSARAGGPAGELFF. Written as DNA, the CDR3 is TGCAGTGCTAGAGCGGGGGGGCCCGCCGGGGAGCTGTTTTTT.

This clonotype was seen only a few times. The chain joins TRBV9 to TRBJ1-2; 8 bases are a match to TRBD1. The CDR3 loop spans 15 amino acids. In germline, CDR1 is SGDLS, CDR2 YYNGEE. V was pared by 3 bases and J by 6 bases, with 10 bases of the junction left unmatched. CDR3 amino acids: CASSAGTGIWNGYTF. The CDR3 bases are TGTGCCAGCAGCGCCGGGACAGGTATTTGGAATGGCTACACCTTC.

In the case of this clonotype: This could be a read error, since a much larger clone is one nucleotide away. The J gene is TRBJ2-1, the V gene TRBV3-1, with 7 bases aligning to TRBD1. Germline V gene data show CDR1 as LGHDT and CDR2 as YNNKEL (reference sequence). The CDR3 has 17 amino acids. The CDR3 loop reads CASSRVTTGPVSNAQFF. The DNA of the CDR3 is TGTGCCAGCAGCCGAGTTACGACAGGGCCCGTATCGAATGCGCAGTTCTTC.

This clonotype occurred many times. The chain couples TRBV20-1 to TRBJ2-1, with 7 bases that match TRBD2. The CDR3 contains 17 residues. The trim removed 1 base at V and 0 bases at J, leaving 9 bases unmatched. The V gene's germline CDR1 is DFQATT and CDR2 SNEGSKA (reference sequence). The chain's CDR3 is CSARADGGWSSYNEQFF. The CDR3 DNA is TGCAGTGCTAGAGCCGACGGGGGGTGGAGCTCCTACAATGAGCAGTTCTTC.

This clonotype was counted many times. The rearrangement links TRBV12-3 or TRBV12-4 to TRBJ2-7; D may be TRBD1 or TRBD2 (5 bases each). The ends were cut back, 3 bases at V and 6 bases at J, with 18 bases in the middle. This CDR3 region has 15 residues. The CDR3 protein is CASSFTGLVGAEQYF. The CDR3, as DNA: TGTGCCAGCAGTTTTACGGGGCTAGTGGGAGCCGAGCAGTACTTC.

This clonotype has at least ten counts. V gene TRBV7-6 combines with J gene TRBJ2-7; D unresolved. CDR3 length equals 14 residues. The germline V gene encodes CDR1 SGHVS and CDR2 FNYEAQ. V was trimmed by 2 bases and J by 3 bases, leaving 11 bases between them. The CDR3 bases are TGTGCCAGCAGCTTATCGGGCACATACTACGAGCAGTACTTC. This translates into CASSLSGTYYEQYF.

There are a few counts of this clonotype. The CDR3 sequence is CASSDRGRRGYTF. CDR3 DNA sequence: TGTGCCAGCAGTGACAGGGGGCGCAGGGGCTACACCTTC. The chain uses TRBV28 and TRBJ1-2, with 10 nucleotides matching TRBD1. Losses at the gene ends were 5 bases for V and 8 bases for J; bases not matched to a gene: 5. This CDR3 comprises 13 residues. The V gene's germline CDR1 is MDHEN and CDR2 SYDVKM.

The CDR3: CASSAGTGGVWPQHF. CDR3 nucleotide sequence: TGTGCCAGTAGTGCCGGGACTGGGGGCGTTTGGCCCCAGCATTTT. The chain joins TRBV19 to TRBJ1-5; D is perhaps TRBD1 (6 bases). The CDR3 has 15 amino acids. Germline loops: CDR1 LNHDA, CDR2 SQIVND (reference sequence). The germline V and J ends were trimmed by 5 bases and 9 bases, with 20 bases remaining between them.

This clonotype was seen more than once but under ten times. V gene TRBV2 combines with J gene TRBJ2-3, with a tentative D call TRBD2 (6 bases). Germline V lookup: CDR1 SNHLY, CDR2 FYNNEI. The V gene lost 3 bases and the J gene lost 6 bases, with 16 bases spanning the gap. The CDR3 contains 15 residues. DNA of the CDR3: TGTGCCAGCAGTGACCCTAGGCTAGCGCGGGATACGCAGTATTTT. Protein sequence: CASSDPRLARDTQYF. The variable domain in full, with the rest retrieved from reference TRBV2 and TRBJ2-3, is EPEVTQTPSHQVTQMGQEVILRCVPISNHLYFYWYRQILGQKVEFLVSFYNNEISEKSEIFDDQFSVERPDGSNFTLKIRSTKLEDSAMYFCASSDPRLARDTQYFGPGTRLTVL.

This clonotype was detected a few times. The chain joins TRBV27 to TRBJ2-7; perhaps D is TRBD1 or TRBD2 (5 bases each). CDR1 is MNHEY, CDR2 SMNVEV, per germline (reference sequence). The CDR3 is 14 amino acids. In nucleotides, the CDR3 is TGTCCCCCTAGGGGACGCCATATTTCCTACGAGCAGTACTTC. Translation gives CPPRGRHISYEQYF.

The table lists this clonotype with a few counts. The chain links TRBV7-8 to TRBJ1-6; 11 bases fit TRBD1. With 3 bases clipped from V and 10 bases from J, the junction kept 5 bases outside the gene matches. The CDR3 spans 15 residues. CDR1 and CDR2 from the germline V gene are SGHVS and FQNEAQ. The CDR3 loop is CASSLGGTGGSPLHF. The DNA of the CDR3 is TGTGCCAGCAGCTTGGGGGGGACAGGGGGATCACCCCTCCACTTT. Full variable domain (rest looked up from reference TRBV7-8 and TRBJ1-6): GAGVSQSPRYKVAKRGQDVALRCDPISGHVSLFWYQQALGQGPEFLTYFQNEAQLDKSGLPSDRFFAERPEGSVSTLKIQRTQQEDSAVYLCASSLGGTGGSPLHFGNGTRLTVT.

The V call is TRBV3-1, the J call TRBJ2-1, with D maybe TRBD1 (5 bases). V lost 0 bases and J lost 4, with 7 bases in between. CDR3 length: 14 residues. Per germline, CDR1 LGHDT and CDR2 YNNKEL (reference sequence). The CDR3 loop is CASSQETVYNEQFF. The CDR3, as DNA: TGTGCCAGCAGCCAAGAGACAGTTTACAATGAGCAGTTCTTC.

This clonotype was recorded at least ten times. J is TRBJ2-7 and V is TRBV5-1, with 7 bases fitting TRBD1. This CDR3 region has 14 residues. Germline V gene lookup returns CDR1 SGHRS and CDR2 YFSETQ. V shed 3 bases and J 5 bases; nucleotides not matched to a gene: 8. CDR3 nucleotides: TGCGCCAGCAGCTCCAGGGGGTCTATGGACGAGCAGTACTTC. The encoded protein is CASSSRGSMDEQYF.

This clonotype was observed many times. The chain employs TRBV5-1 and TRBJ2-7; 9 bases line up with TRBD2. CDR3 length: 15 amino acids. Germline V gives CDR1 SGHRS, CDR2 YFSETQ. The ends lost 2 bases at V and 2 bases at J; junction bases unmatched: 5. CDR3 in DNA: TGCGCCAGCAGCTTTAGCGGGGGTAGCACCTACGAGCAGTACTTC. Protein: CASSFSGGSTYEQYF.

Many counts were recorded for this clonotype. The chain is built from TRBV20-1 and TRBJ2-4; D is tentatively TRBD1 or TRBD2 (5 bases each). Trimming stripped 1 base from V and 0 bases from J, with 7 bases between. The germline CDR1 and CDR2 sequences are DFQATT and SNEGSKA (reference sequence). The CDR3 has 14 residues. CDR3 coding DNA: TGCAGTGCTAGAGGGGACGGAGCCAAAAACATTCAGTACTTC. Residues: CSARGDGAKNIQYF.

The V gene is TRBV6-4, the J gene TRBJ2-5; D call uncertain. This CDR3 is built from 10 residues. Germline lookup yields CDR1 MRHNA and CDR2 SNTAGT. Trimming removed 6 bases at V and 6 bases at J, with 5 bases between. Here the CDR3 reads CASRKKTQYF. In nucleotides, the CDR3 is TGTGCCAGCAGGAAAAAGACCCAGTACTTC.